The sequence of this T cell receptor (beta chain) was determined in a study of blood T cell repertoires in COVID-19. Study-level background: Some COVID-19 samples were acute and others convalescent; all came from the United States, Italy and Spain.

Cohort assignment relied on participant-reported clinical history. This CDR3 is 15 amino acids long. Germline CDR1 SGHTA, CDR2 FQGNSA. V was cut by 2 bases and J by 0 bases, with 9 bases left in between. Per the study methods: Nucleated cell counts were estimated from reference gene primer amplification. Generated by immunoSEQ multiplex PCR, the TCRdb table keeps only in-frame clones and is missing some. V, J and clone size derive from that table, while D and trimming were established from the DNA sequence. Among about 310,000 clones listed, about 88% were seen once. The sample comprised PBMCs or T cells enriched from blood (not recorded which). The chain uses TRBV7-2 and TRBJ2-3; D unresolved. The TCR comes from a woman aged 40-49 years who had recovered from COVID-19. CDR3 sequence (DNA): TGTGCCAGCAGCTTAATGCGCACTAGCACAGATACGCAGTATTTT. Translating it yields CASSLMRTSTDTQYF.